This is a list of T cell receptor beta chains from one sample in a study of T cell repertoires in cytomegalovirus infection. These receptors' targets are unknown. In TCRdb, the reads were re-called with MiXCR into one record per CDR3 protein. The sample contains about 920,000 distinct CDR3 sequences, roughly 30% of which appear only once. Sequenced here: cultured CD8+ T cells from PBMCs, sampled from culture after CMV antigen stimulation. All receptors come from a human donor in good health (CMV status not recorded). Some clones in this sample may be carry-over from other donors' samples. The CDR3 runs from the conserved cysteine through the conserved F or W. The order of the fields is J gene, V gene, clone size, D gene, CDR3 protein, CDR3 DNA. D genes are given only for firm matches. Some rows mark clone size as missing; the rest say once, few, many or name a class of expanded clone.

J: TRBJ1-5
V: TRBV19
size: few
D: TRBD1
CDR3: CASSTRQGSNQPQHF
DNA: TGTGCCAGTAGTACAAGACAGGGAAGCAATCAGCCCCAGCATTTT

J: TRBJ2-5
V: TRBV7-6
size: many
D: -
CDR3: CASSSDEGPRPKSQYF
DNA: TGTGCCAGCAGCTCCGATGAGGGGCCCCGGCCCAAGTCCCAGTACTTC

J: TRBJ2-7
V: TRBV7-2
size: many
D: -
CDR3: CASSVGRRSSYEQYF
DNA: TGTGCCAGCAGCGTGGGACGGCGTTCCTCCTACGAGCAGTACTTC

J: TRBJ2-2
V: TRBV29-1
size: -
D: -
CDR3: CSAWGEARDTNTGELFF
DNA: TGTAGTGCCTGGGGTGAGGCCCGGGACACGAACACCGGGGAGCTGTTTTTT

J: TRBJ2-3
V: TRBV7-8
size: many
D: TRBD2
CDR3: CASSLPRDSGDTDTQYF
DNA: TGTGCCAGCAGCTTACCCCGGGATAGCGGGGACACAGATACGCAGTATTTT

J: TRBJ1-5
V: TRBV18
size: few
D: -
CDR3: CASSPADSEGNQPQHF
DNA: TGTGCCAGCTCACCAGCCGATTCCGAGGGGAATCAGCCCCAGCATTTT

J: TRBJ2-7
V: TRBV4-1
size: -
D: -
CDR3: CANSQSSLGASYEQYF
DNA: TGCGCCAACAGCCAGTCCTCCCTGGGGGCCTCCTACGAGCAGTACTTC

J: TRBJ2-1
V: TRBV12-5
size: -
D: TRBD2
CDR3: CASGLVGGGGDEQFF
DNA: TGTGCTAGTGGTTTGGTTGGCGGGGGAGGTGATGAGCAGTTCTTC

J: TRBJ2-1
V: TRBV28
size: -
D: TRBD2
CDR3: CASRVQRGGGEQFF
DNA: TGTGCCAGCAGGGTACAGCGGGGGGGAGGTGAGCAGTTCTTC

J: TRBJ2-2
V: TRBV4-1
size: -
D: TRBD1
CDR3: CASSKDRGLAGELFF
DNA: TGCGCCAGCAGCAAAGACAGGGGGTTGGCCGGGGAGCTGTTTTTT

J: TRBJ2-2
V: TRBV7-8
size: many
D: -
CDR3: CASSNWVTNTGELFF
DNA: TGTGCCAGCAGCAATTGGGTCACGAACACCGGGGAGCTGTTTTTT

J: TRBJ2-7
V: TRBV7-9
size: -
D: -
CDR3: CASRLVTQSSYEQYF
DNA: TGTGCCAGCAGATTAGTAACCCAGAGCTCCTACGAGCAGTACTTC

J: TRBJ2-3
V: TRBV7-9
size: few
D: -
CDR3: CASSPKPREDTDTQYF
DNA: TGTGCCAGCAGCCCTAAACCGAGGGAGGACACAGATACGCAGTATTTT

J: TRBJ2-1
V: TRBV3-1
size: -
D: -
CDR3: CASNPTGARDEQFF
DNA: TGTGCCAGCAACCCTACCGGGGCCAGAGATGAGCAGTTCTTC

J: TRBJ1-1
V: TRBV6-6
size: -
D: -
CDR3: CASSYSKGTSTEAFF
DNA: TGTGCCAGCAGTTACTCAAAGGGGACCAGCACTGAAGCTTTCTTT

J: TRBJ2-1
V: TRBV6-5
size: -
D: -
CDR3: CASSYSTADNEQFF
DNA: TGTGCCAGCAGTTACTCGACGGCGGACAATGAGCAGTTCTTC

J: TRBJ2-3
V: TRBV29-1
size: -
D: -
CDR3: CSVEDNLAVETQYF
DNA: TGCAGCGTTGAAGATAATCTGGCAGTCGAGACGCAGTATTTT

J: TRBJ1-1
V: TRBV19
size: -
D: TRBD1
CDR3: CASSITAPGQGIWDTEAFF
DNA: TGTGCCAGTAGTATTACAGCCCCGGGACAGGGGATTTGGGACACTGAAGCTTTCTTT

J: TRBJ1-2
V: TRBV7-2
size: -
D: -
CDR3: CASSLNSLYGYTF
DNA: TGTGCCAGCAGCTTAAATAGTCTCTATGGCTACACCTTC

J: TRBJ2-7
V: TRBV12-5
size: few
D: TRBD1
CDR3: CASGTGGTYEQYF
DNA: TGTGCTAGTGGGACAGGGGGCACCTACGAGCAGTACTTC

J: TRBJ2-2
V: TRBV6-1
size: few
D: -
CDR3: CASNTGYSNTGELFF
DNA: TGTGCCAGCAACACAGGGTACTCGAACACCGGGGAGCTGTTTTTT

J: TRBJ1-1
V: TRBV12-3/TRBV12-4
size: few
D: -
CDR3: CASTIGQMNTEAFF
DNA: TGTGCCAGCACCATCGGACAGATGAACACTGAAGCTTTCTTT

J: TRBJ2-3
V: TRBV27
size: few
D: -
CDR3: CASSPLGFGAALRATQYF
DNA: TGTGCCAGCAGTCCTCTAGGCTTCGGGGCGGCCCTCCGTGCTACGCAGTATTTT

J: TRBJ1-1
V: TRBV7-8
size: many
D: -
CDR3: CASSTYRVRTDTEAFF
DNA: TGTGCCAGCAGCACATACAGGGTAAGAACGGACACTGAAGCTTTCTTT

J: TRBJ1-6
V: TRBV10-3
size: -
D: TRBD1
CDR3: CAISKNQSTGGIYSPLHF
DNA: TGTGCCATCAGCAAGAACCAGTCGACAGGGGGGATCTATTCACCCCTCCACTTT

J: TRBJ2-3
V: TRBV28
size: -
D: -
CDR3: CASSLTPLASTDTQYF
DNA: TGTGCCAGCAGTTTAACCCCACTAGCCAGCACAGATACGCAGTATTTT

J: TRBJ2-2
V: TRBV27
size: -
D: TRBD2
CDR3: CASSLGTSGARPGELFF
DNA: TGTGCCAGCAGTTTAGGGACTAGCGGGGCCCGGCCCGGGGAGCTGTTTTTT

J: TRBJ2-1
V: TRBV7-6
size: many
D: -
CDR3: CASSPKNVFNLGGDNEQFF
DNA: TGTGCCAGCAGCCCAAAAAACGTCTTTAACTTAGGAGGAGACAATGAGCAGTTCTTC

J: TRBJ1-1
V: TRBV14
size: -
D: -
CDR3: CASSRATGVNTEAFF
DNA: TGTGCCAGCAGCCGGGCAACGGGGGTGAACACTGAAGCTTTCTTT

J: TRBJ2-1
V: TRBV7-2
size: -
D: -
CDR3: CASSLLMEVNEQFF
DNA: TGTGCCAGCAGCTTGTTGATGGAGGTGAATGAGCAGTTCTTC

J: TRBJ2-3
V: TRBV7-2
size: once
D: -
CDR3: CASSLDSRTTSTDTQNF
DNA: TGTGCCAGCAGCTTAGATTCCCGGACTACTAGCACAGATACGCAGAATTTT

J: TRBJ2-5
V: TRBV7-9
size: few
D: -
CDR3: CASRSGGETQYF
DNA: TGTGCCAGCCGCTCCGGGGGAGAGACCCAGTACTTC